Listed below are T cell receptor beta chains from one sample, sequenced in a study of metastatic and nonmetastatic thyroid tumors. TCRdb reprocessed the PCR reads via MiXCR. The sample shows 10,000 to 15,000 clones, approximately 32% of them seen only once. The specimen was tumor tissue. These receptors came from a female donor with papillary thyroid cancer or a benign thyroid nodule (not recorded which). Some clones in this sample may be carry-over from other donors' samples. Both conserved end residues are part of each CDR3. The D gene is left open where the match is weak. Part of the rows lack a size; the others show once, few, many or a class for expanded clones.

v_call: TRBV6-1
clone_size: NA
j_call: TRBJ1-5
d_call: NA
cdr3_nt: TGTGCCAGCCTTGGAGTACAGGGAGTTCAGCCCCAGCATTTT
cdr3_aa: CASLGVQGVQPQHF

v_call: TRBV12-3/TRBV12-4
clone_size: NA
j_call: TRBJ1-1
d_call: NA
cdr3_nt: TGTGCCAGCTTCAAAACAGGGTTGGGCACTGAAGCTTTCTTT
cdr3_aa: CASFKTGLGTEAFF

v_call: TRBV11-2
clone_size: NA
j_call: TRBJ2-3
d_call: TRBD2
cdr3_nt: TGTGCCAGCAGCAAGGGACTAGCGGGAGGGCCCCCAGATACGCAGTATTTT
cdr3_aa: CASSKGLAGGPPDTQYF

v_call: TRBV6-5
clone_size: NA
j_call: TRBJ2-6
d_call: NA
cdr3_nt: TGTGCCAGCAGTTTGTCGGGGGCCAACGTCCTGACTTTC
cdr3_aa: CASSLSGANVLTF

v_call: TRBV5-6
clone_size: NA
j_call: TRBJ2-7
d_call: NA
cdr3_nt: TGTGCCAGCAGTCCCGTCCGTAGTGCGGGGGAGCAGTACTTC
cdr3_aa: CASSPVRSAGEQYF

v_call: TRBV6-1
clone_size: medium-sized
j_call: TRBJ2-3
d_call: TRBD1
cdr3_nt: TGTGCCAGCCGACCTGACAGGGGGCGAGGCACAGATACGCAGTATTTT
cdr3_aa: CASRPDRGRGTDTQYF

v_call: TRBV27
clone_size: few
j_call: TRBJ2-7
d_call: TRBD2
cdr3_nt: TGTGCCAGCGGCGCTGGACTAGCGGGAGGGGGGTACTCCTACGAGCAGTACTTC
cdr3_aa: CASGAGLAGGGYSYEQYF

v_call: TRBV28
clone_size: few
j_call: TRBJ2-7
d_call: NA
cdr3_nt: TGTGCCAGCAGCCCCCCACCGCAGGGGAGGTACGAGCAGTACTTC
cdr3_aa: CASSPPPQGRYEQYF

v_call: TRBV24-1
clone_size: NA
j_call: TRBJ2-7
d_call: NA
cdr3_nt: TGTGCCACCAGCCCCGGGACCGTTAGCTCCTACGAGCAGTACTTC
cdr3_aa: CATSPGTVSSYEQYF

v_call: TRBV19
clone_size: medium-sized
j_call: TRBJ2-3
d_call: NA
cdr3_nt: TGTGCCAGTAGTATGGGGAGAAATACGCAGTATTTT
cdr3_aa: CASSMGRNTQYF

v_call: TRBV6-1
clone_size: medium-sized
j_call: TRBJ2-2
d_call: TRBD1
cdr3_nt: TGTGCCAGCAGTCCTGACAGGGGGCAGTTGGAGGAGCTGTTTTTT
cdr3_aa: CASSPDRGQLEELFF

v_call: TRBV20-1
clone_size: medium-sized
j_call: TRBJ2-3
d_call: TRBD2
cdr3_nt: TGCAGTGCTAGAACCCCTTCGACTAGCGGTAGCACAGATACGCAGTATTTT
cdr3_aa: CSARTPSTSGSTDTQYF

v_call: TRBV2
clone_size: medium-sized
j_call: TRBJ2-7
d_call: TRBD2
cdr3_nt: TGTGCCAGCAGTGAAGATCTGGCGGGGGAAAGGTGGGAGCAGTACTTC
cdr3_aa: CASSEDLAGERWEQYF

v_call: TRBV28
clone_size: few
j_call: TRBJ1-1
d_call: NA
cdr3_nt: TGTGCCAGCAGTTATAGGGGGGGCAGGGGCACTGAAGCTTTCTTT
cdr3_aa: CASSYRGGRGTEAFF

v_call: TRBV20-1
clone_size: NA
j_call: TRBJ1-2
d_call: TRBD1
cdr3_nt: TGCAGTGCTAGAGGTGTGGGACAGATCAACTATGGCTACACCTTC
cdr3_aa: CSARGVGQINYGYTF

v_call: TRBV20-1
clone_size: NA
j_call: TRBJ1-5
d_call: NA
cdr3_nt: TGCAGTGCTAGGGGGGCAGGCAATCAGCCCCAGCATTTT
cdr3_aa: CSARGAGNQPQHF

v_call: TRBV5-4
clone_size: NA
j_call: TRBJ1-1
d_call: NA
cdr3_nt: TGTGCCAGCAGCCTAGGGACGGCCGATCTGGTCCAAAAGGCTTTCTTT
cdr3_aa: CASSLGTADLVQKAFF

v_call: TRBV6-2/TRBV6-3
clone_size: NA
j_call: TRBJ1-1
d_call: TRBD1
cdr3_nt: TGTGCCAGCAGTTCCACAGGGGTTCGGCAAGAAGCTTTCTTT
cdr3_aa: CASSSTGVRQEAFF

v_call: TRBV5-6
clone_size: many
j_call: TRBJ1-1
d_call: NA
cdr3_nt: TGTGCCAGCAGCGGTAGTAGTAAGGGGAGCACTGAAGCTTTCTTT
cdr3_aa: CASSGSSKGSTEAFF

v_call: TRBV30
clone_size: NA
j_call: TRBJ2-3
d_call: NA
cdr3_nt: TGTGCCTGGAGTCTGGGGTCTAGCACAGATACGCAGTATTTT
cdr3_aa: CAWSLGSSTDTQYF

v_call: TRBV3-1
clone_size: medium-sized
j_call: TRBJ1-1
d_call: NA
cdr3_nt: TGTGCCAGCAGCCCGCTGGGGCAGCCTACTCAAGCTTTCTTT
cdr3_aa: CASSPLGQPTQAFF

v_call: TRBV7-9
clone_size: NA
j_call: TRBJ1-2
d_call: NA
cdr3_nt: TGTGCCAGCAGCTTAGTCGGATACTATGGCTACACCTTC
cdr3_aa: CASSLVGYYGYTF

v_call: TRBV19
clone_size: few
j_call: TRBJ1-6
d_call: TRBD1
cdr3_nt: TGTGCCAGTAGCCAGACAGGGAATAATTCACCCCTCCACTTT
cdr3_aa: CASSQTGNNSPLHF

v_call: TRBV6-4
clone_size: medium-sized
j_call: TRBJ1-2
d_call: TRBD1
cdr3_nt: TGTGCCAGCAGTGACTCGAACAGGGGACTTGGCTACACCTTC
cdr3_aa: CASSDSNRGLGYTF

v_call: TRBV2
clone_size: medium-sized
j_call: TRBJ1-1
d_call: NA
cdr3_nt: TGTGCCAGCAGTGTGACCTCGGGGGCGCCGTCTTACGCTTTCTTT
cdr3_aa: CASSVTSGAPSYAFF

v_call: TRBV7-2
clone_size: medium-sized
j_call: TRBJ1-1
d_call: NA
cdr3_nt: TGTGCCAGCAGCTCCGGAGGAGGGGTGAACACTGAAGCTTTCTTT
cdr3_aa: CASSSGGGVNTEAFF

v_call: TRBV7-8
clone_size: NA
j_call: TRBJ1-5
d_call: TRBD1
cdr3_nt: TGTGCCAGCAGCTTAGGACAGACAGGGAATCAGCCCCAGAATTTT
cdr3_aa: CASSLGQTGNQPQNF

v_call: TRBV4-1
clone_size: NA
j_call: TRBJ2-7
d_call: NA
cdr3_nt: TGCGCCAGCAGCCAAGGAGGCACCCCCTACGAGCAGTACTTC
cdr3_aa: CASSQGGTPYEQYF

v_call: TRBV20-1
clone_size: NA
j_call: TRBJ2-1
d_call: TRBD2
cdr3_nt: TGCAGTGCTAGAGTACTAGCGGGAGGGCCGGGTCGAGCCAATGAGCAGTTCTTC
cdr3_aa: CSARVLAGGPGRANEQFF

v_call: TRBV6-1
clone_size: few
j_call: TRBJ2-3
d_call: NA
cdr3_nt: TGTGCCAGCAGCTCTGGACTGGCTTGGGCAGATACGCAGTATTTT
cdr3_aa: CASSSGLAWADTQYF

v_call: TRBV6-6
clone_size: NA
j_call: TRBJ1-2
d_call: NA
cdr3_nt: TGTGCCAGCAGTTACCTGTACGGGCAGGGCACCAACTATGGCCACACCTTC
cdr3_aa: CASSYLYGQGTNYGHTF

v_call: TRBV15
clone_size: many
j_call: TRBJ1-1
d_call: TRBD1
cdr3_nt: TGTGCCACCAGCAGAGGTACAGGGGGCTTTCTTGAAGCTTTCTTT
cdr3_aa: CATSRGTGGFLEAFF

v_call: TRBV18
clone_size: many
j_call: TRBJ2-5
d_call: NA
cdr3_nt: TGTGCCAGCTCACCAACCTTAGGTGGGGAAGAGACCCAGTACTTC
cdr3_aa: CASSPTLGGEETQYF

v_call: TRBV20-1
clone_size: NA
j_call: TRBJ1-2
d_call: TRBD1
cdr3_nt: TGCAGTGCGAGGACAGGGGACTATGGCTACAACTTC
cdr3_aa: CSARTGDYGYNF

v_call: TRBV11-2
clone_size: many
j_call: TRBJ2-3
d_call: TRBD2
cdr3_nt: TGTGCCAGCAGCCCCCTAGCGGGTTCGTTCACAGATACGCAGTATTTT
cdr3_aa: CASSPLAGSFTDTQYF

v_call: TRBV2
clone_size: medium-sized
j_call: TRBJ2-7
d_call: TRBD1
cdr3_nt: TGTGCCAGCAGGGGACAGGGGGCTGGCTACGAGCAGTACTTC
cdr3_aa: CASRGQGAGYEQYF

v_call: TRBV6-1
clone_size: few
j_call: TRBJ1-6
d_call: NA
cdr3_nt: TGTGCCAGCAGGAGGGAAAGTATGTTAACCCTCCACTTT
cdr3_aa: CASRRESMLTLHF

v_call: TRBV19
clone_size: NA
j_call: TRBJ1-5
d_call: NA
cdr3_nt: TGTGCCAGTAATGTAAATAGAAATCAGCCCCAGCATTTT
cdr3_aa: CASNVNRNQPQHF

v_call: TRBV19
clone_size: NA
j_call: TRBJ1-6
d_call: TRBD1
cdr3_nt: TGCGCCAGTAGTCGGGACAGGGGGGGGTCACCCCTACACTTT
cdr3_aa: CASSRDRGGSPLHF

v_call: TRBV28
clone_size: few
j_call: TRBJ2-6
d_call: NA
cdr3_nt: TGTGCCAGCAGTTTACTCGGGGCTTCCCGCCTGGGAGGGGCCAACGTCCTGACTTTC
cdr3_aa: CASSLLGASRLGGANVLTF

v_call: TRBV6-2/TRBV6-3
clone_size: NA
j_call: TRBJ2-5
d_call: NA
cdr3_nt: TGTGCCAGCGGGGGCCGGGGGACCCCCCGGGAGACCCAGTACTTC
cdr3_aa: CASGGRGTPRETQYF

v_call: TRBV6-6
clone_size: medium-sized
j_call: TRBJ2-1
d_call: TRBD1
cdr3_nt: TGTGCCAGCAGTTTTCGAACAGGGGGCGAGGGTGTCGATGAGCAGTTCTTC
cdr3_aa: CASSFRTGGEGVDEQFF

v_call: TRBV10-3
clone_size: NA
j_call: TRBJ2-7
d_call: NA
cdr3_nt: TGTGCCATCAGTGAGTCGGACAGTAGCTCCTACGAGCAGTACTTC
cdr3_aa: CAISESDSSSYEQYF

v_call: TRBV5-5
clone_size: many
j_call: TRBJ2-1
d_call: NA
cdr3_nt: TGTGCCAGCAGCTTGTTCGATAGTAACTCCAATGAGCAGTTCTTC
cdr3_aa: CASSLFDSNSNEQFF

v_call: TRBV12-3/TRBV12-4
clone_size: medium-sized
j_call: TRBJ2-5
d_call: TRBD2
cdr3_nt: TGTGCCAGCAGTTTGTGGGGTGGGACTAGCGGGGGACAAGTGGAGACCCAGTACTTC
cdr3_aa: CASSLWGGTSGGQVETQYF

v_call: TRBV11-1
clone_size: few
j_call: TRBJ2-3
d_call: TRBD1
cdr3_nt: TGTGCCAGCAGCTTAAGACAGGGGCTGGCAGATACGCAGTATTTT
cdr3_aa: CASSLRQGLADTQYF

v_call: TRBV10-2
clone_size: few
j_call: TRBJ1-5
d_call: NA
cdr3_nt: TGCGCCAGCAGTCGAGTCCAGAATCAGCCCCAGCATTTT
cdr3_aa: CASSRVQNQPQHF

v_call: TRBV6-1
clone_size: medium-sized
j_call: TRBJ2-2
d_call: NA
cdr3_nt: TGTGCCAGCAGACGGGGGACAGATAGGGCCGGGGAGCTGTTTTTT
cdr3_aa: CASRRGTDRAGELFF